These 11 T cell receptor beta chains share one sample of origin, sequenced in a study of T cells after yellow fever vaccination. TCRdb reprocessed the 5' RACE reads via MiXCR and lists one record per CDR3 protein. The sample records more than 80,000 distinct CDR3 sequences, roughly 6% being singletons. Sequences were derived from CD8+ T cells sorted from PBMCs, sampled 10 days after the yellow fever booster vaccination. These receptors originate from a man aged 18 to 30 who received the YFV17D yellow fever vaccine.

The chain couples TRBV30 to TRBJ1-2; 9 bases are shared with TRBD1. V shed 1 base and J 8 bases; nucleotides not matched to a gene: 5. This CDR3 comprises 13 residues. The germline V gene encodes CDR1 GTSNPN and CDR2 SVGIG (reference sequence). CDR3: CAWSATGGGGYTF. For the CDR3, the DNA is TGTGCCTGGAGTGCGACAGGGGGTGGAGGCTACACCTTC.

The chain joins TRBV4-2 to TRBJ2-3; TRBD2 agrees at 8 bases. Losses at the gene ends were 0 bases for V and 2 bases for J; bases not matched to a gene: 4. Germline CDR1 is LGHNA and CDR2 is YNFKEQ. The CDR3 is 16 amino acids. CDR3 amino acids: CASSQEGLGHTDTQYF. The CDR3 nucleotides read TGTGCCAGCAGCCAAGAGGGACTAGGGCACACAGATACGCAGTATTTT.

The V call is TRBV20-1, the J call TRBJ2-7, with 7 positions matching TRBD1. Trimming removed 3 bases from V and 6 bases from J; junction bases left unmatched: 11. CDR1 is DFQATT and CDR2 is SNEGSKA in the germline V gene (reference sequence). The CDR3 runs to 14 residues. CDR3 in amino acids: CSASDRANPSEQYV. CDR3 in DNA: TGCAGTGCTAGCGACAGGGCCAACCCCTCCGAGCAGTACGTC.

V gene TRBV11-1 combines with J gene TRBJ2-1, with 9 bases matching TRBD2. Germline V gives CDR1 SGHAT, CDR2 FQDESV (reference sequence). The V segment lost 3 bases and the J segment 5 bases; nucleotides outside the gene matches: 5. This CDR3 comprises 15 residues. The CDR3 region is CASSFTSGPNNEQFF. The DNA for the CDR3 is TGTGCCAGCAGCTTTACTAGCGGGCCCAACAATGAGCAGTTCTTC.

This clonotype was detected many times. V gene TRBV6-2 or TRBV6-3 combines with J gene TRBJ2-1, with D uncertain. Germline V gene lookup returns CDR1 MNHEY and CDR2 SVGEGT. The CDR3 contains 14 residues. V was clipped by 6 bases and J by 2 bases, with 11 bases between them. CDR3 loop: CASSQDSPYNEQFF. The CDR3 DNA follows: TGTGCCAGCAGCCAAGACTCCCCCTACAATGAGCAGTTCTTC.

This clonotype was recorded a few times. The CDR3 nucleotides are TGCGCCAGCAGCTTGGCTAAAGACAGAGAATACTTC. Amino acids: CASSLAKDREYF. The chain joins TRBV5-1 to TRBJ2-7; perhaps TRBD1 as D (5 bases). Looked up from germline, CDR1 is SGHRS and CDR2 is YFSETQ. CDR3 length equals 12 residues. Trimming cost V 0 bases and J 13 bases, with 14 bases left between them. Full variable domain (remainder filled in from reference TRBV5-1 and TRBJ2-7): KAGVTQTPRYLIKTRGQQVTLSCSPISGHRSVSWYQQTPGQGLQFLFEYFSETQRNKGNFPGRFSGRQFSNSRSEMNVSTLELGDSALYLCASSLAKDREYFGPGTRLTVT.

This clonotype was recorded a few times. This chain links TRBV29-1 with TRBJ2-1, with D hard to call. This CDR3 is built from 12 residues. Germline CDR1 reads SQVTM; CDR2 reads ANQGSEA. With 5 bases removed from V and 8 bases from J, the gap between germline ends came to 13 bases. CDR3 nucleotides: TGCAGCGTTAGTAGTCCCACCTATGAGCAGTTCTTC. Encoded protein: CSVSSPTYEQFF.

This clonotype was counted ten times or more. This chain joins TRBV7-2 and TRBJ2-1, with D unclear. The V end lost 3 bases, the J end lost 10 bases, and 10 bases lay between the germline ends. CDR1 is SGHTA and CDR2 is FQGNSA in the germline V gene. The CDR3 runs 12 residues. CDR3 sequence reads: CASSLPSEEQFF. The CDR3 coding sequence is TGTGCCAGCAGCTTGCCCTCGGAAGAGCAGTTCTTC.

The chain links TRBV3-1 to TRBJ2-3; weak D call: TRBD1 (6 bases). Looked up from germline, CDR1 is LGHDT and CDR2 is YNNKEL (reference sequence). The CDR3 is made up of 15 amino acids. The V and J ends lost 1 base and 4 bases respectively, with 12 bases between them. The CDR3 coding sequence is TGTGCCAGCAGCCAAGTCCACTCAGGGGCAGATACGCAGTATTTT. Translation: CASSQVHSGADTQYF.

V gene TRBV5-1 combines with J gene TRBJ2-7, with a weak D call TRBD1 (6 bases). The CDR3 sequence is 16 residues long. Germline CDR1 and CDR2: SGHRS and YFSETQ. The germline V and J ends were trimmed by 3 bases and 2 bases, with 18 bases remaining between them. The CDR3 sequence is CASSSSFDRRTYEQYF. In nucleotides, the CDR3 is TGCGCCAGCAGCTCCAGCTTTGACAGGCGGACCTACGAGCAGTACTTC.

There are many counts of this clonotype. V gene TRBV4-1 combines with J gene TRBJ1-5; D unclear. Between the trimmed V and J ends, which lost 3 bases and 7 bases, there was a span of 13 bases. This CDR3 region has 14 residues. Germline V gene data show CDR1 as MGHRA and CDR2 as YSYEKL. CDR3 amino acids: CASSQKAVQQPQHF. Here the CDR3 DNA reads TGCGCCAGCAGCCAGAAGGCAGTCCAACAGCCCCAGCATTTT.